The next 2 T cell receptor beta chains were all read from a single sample in a study of T-cell memory formation after mild COVID-19. One entry per CDR3 protein, called by TCRdb with MiXCR from the 5' RACE reads. The table records around 310,000 distinct CDR3 sequences, around 15% of them present only once. Sequencing was carried out using PBMCs or a T cell subset sorted from them (not recorded which). All receptors come from a young man who had mild COVID-19 (a few samples of this study predate the infection). Cell type and time point are not known.

This chain connects TRBV12-3 or TRBV12-4 to TRBJ1-5; the D is unclear. CDR3 length: 13 amino acids. Trimming took 3 bases from V and 4 from J, leaving 7 bases between them. As DNA, the CDR3 is TGTGCCAGCAGTTTTCGTGGGAATCAGCCCCAGCATTTT. Translated, it gives CASSFRGNQPQHF.

This clonotype has a handful of counts. The CDR3 protein is CASSHEPRSNEQFF. The CDR3 DNA follows: TGCGCCAGCAGCCACGAACCGAGATCCAATGAGCAGTTCTTC. The gene calls are TRBV5-1 and TRBJ2-1; D gene ambiguous. The V end was cut by 4 bases, the J end by 6 bases, with 14 bases between. Looked up from germline, CDR1 is SGHRS and CDR2 is YFSETQ. The CDR3 is made up of 14 amino acids. Full variable domain (outside the CDR3, taken from reference TRBV5-1 and TRBJ2-1): KAGVTQTPRYLIKTRGQQVTLSCSPISGHRSVSWYQQTPGQGLQFLFEYFSETQRNKGNFPGRFSGRQFSNSRSEMNVSTLELGDSALYLCASSHEPRSNEQFFGPGTRLTVL.